This TCR beta chain was captured by sequencing in a study of PD-1 blockade in classical Hodgkin lymphoma. Sequencing was performed with immunoSEQ multiplex PCR; in TCRdb, only in-frame clones are kept and a portion is missing. This repertoire shows roughly 94,000 clones, just over 90% found once; its top ten account for less than 2%. Details on this clone: Its target is unknown.

Time point noted: cycle 4 day 1 (C4D1), after less than 7 weeks of nivolumab. Each and every patient relapsed after autologous stem cell transplantation, and patients got differing brentuximab vedotin exposure. CDR1 and CDR2 (germline): GTSNPN, SVGIG (reference sequence). This CDR3 contains 14 residues. Trimming removed 0 bases from V and 5 bases from J, with 13 bases in between. General study findings and limits: The baseline diversity of complete responders showed similarity to that of newly diagnosed patients. By cycle point C4D1, TCR diversity had risen significantly in CD4+ cells (but not CD8+ cells).

This TCR came from a human donor with classical Hodgkin lymphoma. Sequencing was performed on peripheral blood mononuclear cells (PBMCs), taken before the fourth cycle of nivolumab. V is TRBV30 and J is TRBJ2-5; TRBD1 might be the D (6 bases). In DNA, the CDR3 is TGTGCCTGGAGTGTGGCAGGGCAGGGGGAGACCCAGTACTTC. It translates to CAWSVAGQGETQYF.